This T cell receptor beta chain was found in a study of beta chain features in type 1 diabetes. This CDR3 is 15 amino acids long. J gave up 10 bases and V 3 bases, and 14 bases lay outside the gene matches. CDR1 and CDR2 from the germline V gene are GTSNPN and SVGIG (reference sequence). The authors reverse transcribed all of the isolated RNA, so sequencing captured expressed TCRB transcripts. Measured with immunoSEQ multiplex PCR; TCRdb has only the in-frame clones, and not every one. In the table there are 400,000 to 600,000 clones, over 25% of which are singletons. The TCR originated in a man younger than 35 in good health. Material: naive CD4+ T cells from blood. V and J are TRBV30 and TRBJ2-3; 9 bases agree with TRBD2. The CDR3 sequence is CAWSVWGSAGGPQYF. In DNA, the CDR3 is TGTGCCTGGAGCGTATGGGGGTCGGCGGGAGGGCCGCAGTATTTT.